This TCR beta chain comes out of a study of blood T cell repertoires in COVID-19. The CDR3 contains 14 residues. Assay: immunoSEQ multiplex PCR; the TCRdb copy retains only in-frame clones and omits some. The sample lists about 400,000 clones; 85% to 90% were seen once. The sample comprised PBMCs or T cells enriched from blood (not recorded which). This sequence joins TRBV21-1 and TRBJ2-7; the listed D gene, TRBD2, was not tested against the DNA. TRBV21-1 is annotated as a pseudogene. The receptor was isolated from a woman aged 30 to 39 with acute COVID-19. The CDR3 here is CASSGKGGPYEQYF. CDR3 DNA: TGTGCCAGCAGCGGGAAGGGGGGGCCCTACGAGCAGTACTTC.